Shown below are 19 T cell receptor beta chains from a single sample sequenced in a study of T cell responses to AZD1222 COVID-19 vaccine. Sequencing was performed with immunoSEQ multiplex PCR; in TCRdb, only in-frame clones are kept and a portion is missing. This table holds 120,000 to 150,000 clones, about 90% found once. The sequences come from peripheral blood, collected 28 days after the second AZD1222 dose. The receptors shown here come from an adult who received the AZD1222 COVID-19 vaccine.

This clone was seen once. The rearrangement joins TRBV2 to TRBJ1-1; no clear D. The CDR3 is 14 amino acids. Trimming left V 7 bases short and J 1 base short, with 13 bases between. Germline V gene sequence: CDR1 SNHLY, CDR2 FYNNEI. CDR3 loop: CASKSAAQNTEAFF. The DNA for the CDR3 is TGTGCCAGCAAGTCTGCCGCTCAGAACACTGAAGCTTTCTTT.

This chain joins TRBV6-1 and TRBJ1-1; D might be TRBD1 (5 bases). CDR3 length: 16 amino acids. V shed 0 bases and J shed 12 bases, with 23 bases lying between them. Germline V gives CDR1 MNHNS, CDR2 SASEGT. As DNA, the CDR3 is TGTGCCAGCAGTGAAGCCGGGGGTACCGGCGGGGGTAGGACTTTCTTT. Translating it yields CASSEAGGTGGGRTFF.

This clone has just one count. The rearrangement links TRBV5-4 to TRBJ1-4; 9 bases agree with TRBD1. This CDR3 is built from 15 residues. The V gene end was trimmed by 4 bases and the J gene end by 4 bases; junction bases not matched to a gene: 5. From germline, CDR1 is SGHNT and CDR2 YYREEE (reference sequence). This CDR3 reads CASSTRTGDNEKLFF. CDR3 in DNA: TGTGCCAGCAGCACCCGGACAGGGGATAATGAAAAACTGTTTTTT. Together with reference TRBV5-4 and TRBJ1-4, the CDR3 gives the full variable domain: ETGVTQSPTHLIKTRGQQVTLRCSSQSGHNTVSWYQQALGQGPQFIFQYYREEENGRGNFPPRFSGLQFPNYSSELNVNALELDDSALYLCASSTRTGDNEKLFFGSGTQLSVL.

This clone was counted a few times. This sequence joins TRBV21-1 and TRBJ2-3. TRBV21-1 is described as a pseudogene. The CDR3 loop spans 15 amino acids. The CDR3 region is CASRWDRHCTDTQYF. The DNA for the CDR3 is TGTGCCAGCAGATGGGACCGGCACTGCACAGATACGCAGTATTTT.

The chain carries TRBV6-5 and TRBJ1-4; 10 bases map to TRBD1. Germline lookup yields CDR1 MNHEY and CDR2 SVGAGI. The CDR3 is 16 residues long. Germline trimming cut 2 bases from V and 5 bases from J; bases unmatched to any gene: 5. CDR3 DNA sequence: TGTGCCAGCAGTTACGGGACAGGGGCGTTAAATGAAAAACTGTTTTTT. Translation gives CASSYGTGALNEKLFF.

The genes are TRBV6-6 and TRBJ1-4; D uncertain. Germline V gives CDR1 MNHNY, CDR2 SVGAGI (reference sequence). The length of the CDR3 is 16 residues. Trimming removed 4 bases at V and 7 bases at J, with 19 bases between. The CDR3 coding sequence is TGTGCCAGCAGTTTTACCGGTGGAGGGCCAGGTGAAAAACTGTTTTTT. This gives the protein CASSFTGGGPGEKLFF.

Here the CDR3 DNA reads TGTGCCAGTAGTACCGTGACAGGGGTCTATGGCTACACCTTC. It translates to CASSTVTGVYGYTF. The chain has TRBV19 and TRBJ1-2, with 8 bases aligning to TRBD1. The V gene's germline CDR1 is LNHDA and CDR2 SQIVND (reference sequence). The CDR3 runs to 14 residues. Trimming removed 4 bases from V and 4 bases from J; junction bases left unmatched: 5.

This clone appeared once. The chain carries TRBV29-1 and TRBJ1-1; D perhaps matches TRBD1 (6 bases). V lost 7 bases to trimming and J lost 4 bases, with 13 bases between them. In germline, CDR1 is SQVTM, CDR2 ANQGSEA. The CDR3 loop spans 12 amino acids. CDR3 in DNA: TGCAGCGCCCTCGCGGGGGCCACTGAAGCTTTCTTT. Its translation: CSALAGATEAFF.

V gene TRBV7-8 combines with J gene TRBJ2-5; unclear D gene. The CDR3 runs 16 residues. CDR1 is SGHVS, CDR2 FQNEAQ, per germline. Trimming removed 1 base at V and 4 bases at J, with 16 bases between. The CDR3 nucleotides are TGTGCCAGCAGCTTAGTTTCGGTGGGCCTCGGAGAGACCCAGTACTTC. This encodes CASSLVSVGLGETQYF.

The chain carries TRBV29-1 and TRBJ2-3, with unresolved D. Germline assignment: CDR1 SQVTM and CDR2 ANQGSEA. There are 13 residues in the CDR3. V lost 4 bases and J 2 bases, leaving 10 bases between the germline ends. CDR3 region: CSVGVSVTDTQYF. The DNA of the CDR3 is TGCAGCGTTGGGGTCTCAGTCACAGATACGCAGTATTTT.

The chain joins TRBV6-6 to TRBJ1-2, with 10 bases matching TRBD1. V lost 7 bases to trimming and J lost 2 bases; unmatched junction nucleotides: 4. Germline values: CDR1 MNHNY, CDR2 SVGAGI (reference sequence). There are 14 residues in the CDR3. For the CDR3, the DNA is TGTGCCAGCACTTCGGGACAGGGGAACTATGGCTACACCTTC. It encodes CASTSGQGNYGYTF.

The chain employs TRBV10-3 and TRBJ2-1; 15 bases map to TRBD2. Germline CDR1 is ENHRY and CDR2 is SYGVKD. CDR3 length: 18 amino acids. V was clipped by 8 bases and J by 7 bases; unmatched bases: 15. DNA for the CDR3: TGTGCCATCCTTAAACTTACGGGACTAGCGGGAGGTTCGAATGAGCAGTTCTTC. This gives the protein CAILKLTGLAGGSNEQFF.

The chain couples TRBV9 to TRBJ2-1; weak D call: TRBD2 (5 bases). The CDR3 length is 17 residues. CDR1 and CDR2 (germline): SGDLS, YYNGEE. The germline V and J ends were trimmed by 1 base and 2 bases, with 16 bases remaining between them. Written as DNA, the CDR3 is TGTGCCAGCAGCGTATACGAGGGCCCCCCCACCTACAATGAGCAGTTCTTC. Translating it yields CASSVYEGPPTYNEQFF.

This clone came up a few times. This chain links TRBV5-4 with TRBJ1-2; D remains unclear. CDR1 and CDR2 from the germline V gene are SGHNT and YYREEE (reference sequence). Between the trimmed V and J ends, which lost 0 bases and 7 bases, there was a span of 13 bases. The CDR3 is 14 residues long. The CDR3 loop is CASSLGGSLGGYTF. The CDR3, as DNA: TGTGCCAGCAGCTTGGGAGGGAGTCTGGGTGGCTACACCTTC.

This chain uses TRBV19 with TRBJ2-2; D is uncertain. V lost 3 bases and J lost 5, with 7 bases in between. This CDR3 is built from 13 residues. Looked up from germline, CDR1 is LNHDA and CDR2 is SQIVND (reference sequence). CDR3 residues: CASSILSTGELFF. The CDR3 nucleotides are TGTGCCAGTAGTATCTTAAGTACCGGGGAGCTGTTTTTT.

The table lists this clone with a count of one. In DNA form, the CDR3 reads TGTGCCAGCAGTCCCACCCTTCAACGCGGCGGGGATGAGGACTATGGCTACACCTTC. This codes for CASSPTLQRGGDEDYGYTF. V is TRBV6-6 and J is TRBJ1-2; D is unresolved. Germline V gene lookup returns CDR1 MNHNY and CDR2 SVGAGI (reference sequence). V lost 5 bases, J lost 3 bases, and 28 bases lay in between. The CDR3 extends over 19 amino acids.

The CDR3 region has the DNA TGTGCCTGGAGTCTGGGGGTAACGGGGACCCAGTACTTC. Amino acids: CAWSLGVTGTQYF. The rearrangement links TRBV30 to TRBJ2-5, with D perhaps being TRBD1 or TRBD2 (5 bases each). This CDR3 is 13 amino acids long. V gave up 2 bases and J gave up 7 bases, with 14 bases separating them. Germline CDR1 GTSNPN, CDR2 SVGIG (reference sequence).

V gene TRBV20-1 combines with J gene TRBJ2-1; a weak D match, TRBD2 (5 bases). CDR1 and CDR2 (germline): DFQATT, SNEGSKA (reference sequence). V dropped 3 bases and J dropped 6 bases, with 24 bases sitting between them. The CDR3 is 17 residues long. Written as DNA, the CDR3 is TGCAGTGCTAGTGGGAGAATGGGTATCGGTCGAGGCAATGAGCAGTTCTTC. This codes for CSASGRMGIGRGNEQFF.

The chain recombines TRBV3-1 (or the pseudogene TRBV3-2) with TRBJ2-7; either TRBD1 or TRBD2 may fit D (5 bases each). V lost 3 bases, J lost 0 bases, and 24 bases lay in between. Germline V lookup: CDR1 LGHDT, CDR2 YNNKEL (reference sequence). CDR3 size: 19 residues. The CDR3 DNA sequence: TGTGCCAGCAGCCACAAACCCCCGGGACCTCTCCGACCCTCCTACGAGCAGTACTTC. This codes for CASSHKPPGPLRPSYEQYF.